A selection of T cell receptor beta chains follows, all from one sample in a study of CD8 T cells in Susac syndrome. Via MiXCR, TCRdb re-called the immunoSEQ multiplex PCR reads, giving one row per CDR3 protein. The sample has around 79,000 distinct CDR3 sequences, 94% seen once. Sequencing input: CD8+ T cells from PBMCs. These receptors originate from a human donor with Susac syndrome. Both conserved end residues are part of each CDR3. Each record gives: J gene, CDR3 length, V gene, CDR3 protein.

TRBJ2-1 16 TRBV5-1 CASSLVRYSGENEQFF
TRBJ2-2 13 TRBV29-1 CSALHPNTGELFF
TRBJ1-1 11 TRBV20-1 CSAVQNTEAFF
TRBJ2-2 13 TRBV7-9 CASSLDVTGELFF
TRBJ2-4 14 TRBV5-6 CASSGGEGKNIQYF
TRBJ1-5 15 TRBV19 CASISDRGRNQPQHF
TRBJ2-5 15 TRBV12-5 CASGLVQGGLETQYF
TRBJ2-6 16 TRBV20-1 CSAFDQGAAGANVLTF
TRBJ1-5 11 TRBV5-5 CASSLEQPQHF
TRBJ2-3 14 TRBV5-6 CASMGGSPRDTQYF
TRBJ2-1 11 TRBV6-5 CASSPGTGQFF
TRBJ1-2 12 TRBV2 CASFTANYGYTF
TRBJ1-2 13 TRBV12-3/TRBV12-4 CASSLRGPYGYTF
TRBJ2-1 16 TRBV21-1 CASSQRPGHLYNEQFF
TRBJ2-7 14 TRBV20-1 CSARRRLGNYEQYF
TRBJ2-1 16 TRBV20-1 CSARDPLAGRYNEQFF
TRBJ1-2 16 TRBV12-3/TRBV12-4 CASSWGPEGSPGGYTF
TRBJ1-1 17 TRBV10-3 CATSNPGGQEVNTEAFF
TRBJ1-2 12 TRBV9 CASSAGGHGYTF
TRBJ1-1 14 TRBV13 CASSLGGVGTEAFF
TRBJ2-7 15 TRBV7-9 CASSLGGAGRYEQYF
TRBJ2-7 16 TRBV14 CASSQDLDRASDEQYF
TRBJ2-7 14 TRBV20-1 CSARDRRGPYEQYF
TRBJ1-1 13 TRBV27 CATKTGESTEAFF
TRBJ2-7 14 TRBV27 CASSWGGGGPEQYF
TRBJ2-5 10 TRBV29-1 CSVVSGGEYF
TRBJ1-1 14 TRBV29-1 CSVVGRGVHTEAFF
TRBJ1-1 14 TRBV29-1 CSVEPGKANTEAFF
TRBJ2-3 12 TRBV5-1 CATQTDWDTQYF
TRBJ2-7 10 TRBV18 CASSPYEQYF
TRBJ2-2 14 TRBV27 CASSGGSNTGELFF
TRBJ2-4 12 TRBV18 CASSSTEGIQYF
TRBJ2-3 16 TRBV7-6 CASSLTAGGHSDTQYF
TRBJ1-5 14 TRBV4-3 CASSQDRFREPQHF
TRBJ2-7 13 TRBV27 CASSLAIRGEQYF
TRBJ2-1 16 TRBV5-1 CASSFEPGQPYNEQFF
TRBJ2-2 12 TRBV9 CASSPRTGELFF
TRBJ2-7 17 TRBV18 CASSPEEEVPSSYEQYF
TRBJ2-3 16 TRBV7-9 CASSFPGSPGTDTQYF
TRBJ2-7 16 TRBV9 CASSAEGQGPTYEQYF
TRBJ1-2 16 TRBV3-1 CASSQETGPGFGGYTF
TRBJ1-2 13 TRBV11-2 CASSPSANYGYTF
TRBJ2-7 13 TRBV5-4 CASSLRGNYEQYF
TRBJ1-2 13 TRBV9 CASSGQVSLGYTF
TRBJ1-2 13 TRBV27 CASSLLGGNGYTF
TRBJ2-1 16 TRBV12-3/TRBV12-4 CASSEFGGGEYNEQFF
TRBJ2-3 15 TRBV7-8 CASSSGLAGIDTQYF
TRBJ2-1 11 TRBV5-6 CASSLGAVGFF
TRBJ2-5 14 TRBV11-2 CASSPGVYQETQYF
TRBJ2-3 15 TRBV7-2 CASSPVGGLTDTQYF
TRBJ1-4 14 TRBV28 CAIARQDRVVKLFF
TRBJ2-7 14 TRBV27 CASRALAGKNEQYF
TRBJ1-1 16 TRBV6-2/TRBV6-3 CASSYSRQPPNTEAFF
TRBJ1-6 11 TRBV10-3 CAISGGGPLHF
TRBJ1-5 14 TRBV27 CASSSGQANQPQHF
TRBJ1-1 15 TRBV29-1 CSVEEVNSVNTEAFF